The next 9 T cell receptor beta chains were all read from a single sample in a study of OX40 agonist ivuxolimab in advanced cancers. The repertoire was sequenced with immunoSEQ multiplex PCR; TCRdb's copy has only in-frame clones and lacks some. Of about 52,000 clones in the sample, roughly 91% were seen once. Specimen: CD4+ or CD8+ T cells sorted from blood, collected in a trial of the OX40 agonist ivuxolimab. The receptors come from an adult with an advanced solid tumor such as melanoma, head and neck, liver or kidney cancer.

This chain uses TRBV11-2 with TRBJ2-3; the match to TRBD2 covers 12 bases. V gave up 8 bases and J gave up 10 bases; unmatched junction bases: 10. This CDR3 is built from 14 residues. The germline CDR1 and CDR2 sequences are SGHAT and FQNNGV. CDR3 sequence reads: CASGDGLAGNAQYF. In DNA form, the CDR3 reads TGTGCCAGCGGCGACGGACTAGCGGGAAACGCGCAGTATTTT.

The genes are TRBV9 and TRBJ1-2; D perhaps matches TRBD1 (5 bases). Germline CDR1 reads SGDLS; CDR2 reads YYNGEE. This CDR3 has 13 amino acids. V gave up 3 bases and J gave up 8 bases, with 14 bases separating them. The CDR3 nucleotides are TGTGCCAGCAGCGAGCAGGGAACCCTCGGCTACACCTTC. Protein: CASSEQGTLGYTF.

This chain uses TRBV5-6 with TRBJ2-7, with D unclear. This CDR3 is 13 amino acids long. Germline V gives CDR1 SGHDT, CDR2 YYEEEE. V was shortened by 0 bases and J by 3 bases, with 7 bases between the two germline ends. The CDR3 bases are TGTGCCAGCAGCTTGGTCGCGTTCTACGAGCAGTACTTC. This translates into CASSLVAFYEQYF.

The rearrangement uses TRBV7-6 and TRBJ2-3; 9 nucleotides agree with TRBD2. The junction had 4 bases not matched to a gene; V was cut back by 1 base and J by 2 bases. The CDR3 runs to 16 residues. Germline-derived CDR1 and CDR2 are SGHVS and FNYEAQ. CDR3 region: CASSLVLAGLTDTQYF. The CDR3 region has the DNA TGTGCCAGCAGCTTAGTGCTAGCGGGACTCACAGATACGCAGTATTTT. The full variable domain, its missing parts supplied by reference TRBV7-6 and TRBJ2-3, is GAGVSQSPRYKVTKRGQDVALRCDPISGHVSLYWYRQALGQGPEFLTYFNYEAQQDKSGLPNDRFSAERPEGSISTLTIQRTEQRDSAMYRCASSLVLAGLTDTQYFGPGTRLTVL.

Concerning this clone: A read error may account for a junction end that differs from germline. The chain joins TRBV7-9 to TRBJ1-1; D gene uncertain. Per germline, CDR1 SEHNR and CDR2 FQNEAQ (reference sequence). The CDR3 has 12 residues. CDR3 residues: CASSPGSYVKIF. As DNA, the CDR3 is TGTGCCAGCAGCCCCGGGTCCTATGTGAAGATCTTT.

The chain carries TRBV27 and TRBJ2-3; TRBD2 agrees at 13 bases. V shed 6 bases and J 2 bases; nucleotides not matched to a gene: 8. Germline CDR1 and CDR2: MNHEY and SMNVEV (reference sequence). The CDR3 spans 17 residues. CDR3 amino acids: CASRVTGLAGLTDTQYF. Written as DNA, the CDR3 is TGTGCCAGCAGAGTCACGGGACTAGCGGGACTCACAGATACGCAGTATTTT.

Written as DNA, the CDR3 is TGTGCCAGCAGCTTCCTTCAGACCCTTACTAACTATGGCTACACCTTC. This gives the protein CASSFLQTLTNYGYTF. The chain uses TRBV7-2 and TRBJ1-2; D uncertain. CDR1 is SGHTA and CDR2 is FQGNSA in the germline V gene. Trimming stripped 3 bases from V and 0 bases from J, with 14 bases between. This CDR3 has 16 residues.

J is TRBJ2-2 and V is TRBV28; 10 bases fit TRBD2. This CDR3 is 15 amino acids long. The J segment lost 6 bases and the V segment lost 7 bases, leaving 8 bases of the junction unmatched. From germline, CDR1 is MDHEN and CDR2 SYDVKM. CDR3 DNA: TGTGCCAGCATGGCCGGGACTAGCGATCCCGGGGAGCTGTTTTTT. It codes for CASMAGTSDPGELFF.

The genes are TRBV4-3 and TRBJ2-1; 10 positions match TRBD2. The CDR3 has 16 amino acids. Trimming took 1 base from V and 7 from J; bases not matched to a gene: 7. Per the germline V gene, CDR1 is LGHNA and CDR2 is YSLEER. The CDR3 DNA reads TGCGCCAGCAGCCAAGCTCGTACTAGCGGGATGAATGAGCAGTTCTTC. Its protein product is CASSQARTSGMNEQFF.